What follows describes a single T cell receptor (beta chain). Its target is unknown. The gene names given are mouse names. Read coverage stops 1 residue before the CDR3 terminus; the germline J gene supplies the remainder. Data came from immunoSEQ multiplex PCR; TCRdb stores just in-frame clones and leaves some out. This table holds fewer than 8,500 clones, roughly 45% found once. These data belong to a study of tissue T cells after allogeneic stem cell transplantation. V was pared by 4 bases and J by 6 bases, with 2 bases of the junction left unmatched. CDR1 and CDR2 from the germline V gene are SNHLY and FYNGKV (reference sequence). The CDR3 runs 13 residues. Described time point: mouse harvest day 7 after allogeneic transplant. Mouse grafts combined 10^7 T-cell-depleted bone marrow cells with 10^6 splenic CD5+ T cells. Mice had MHC-mismatched B6 into BALB/c GVHD, sampled day 7 or 14. Broader study findings: Shared clones across patients were few; motif clustering revealed tissue-specific shared signatures.

The sequenced sample was skin. The chain joins TRBV3 to TRBJ2-7, with 11 bases lining up with TRBD2. The clonotype was recovered from a female BALB/c mouse given C57BL/6 T cells with graft-versus-host disease after an allogeneic hematopoietic cell transplant. The sequenced part of the CDR3 DNA is TGTGCCAGCAGCTGGGGACTGGGGGTTGAACAGTAC. Residues: CASSWGLGVEQY. The whole CDR3 reads CASSWGLGVEQYF.